The 27 T cell receptor beta chains below all came from one sample that was sequenced in a study of T cell repertoires in cytomegalovirus infection. TCRdb called the reads again in MiXCR, with one record for every CDR3 protein. This table holds 150,000 to 200,000 distinct CDR3 sequences, about 21% found once. Sequenced sample: PBMCs. These receptors all stem from a human donor in good health (CMV status not recorded). Some clones in this sample may be carry-over from other donors' samples.

The V call is TRBV29-1, the J call TRBJ2-5; 10 positions agree with TRBD1. This CDR3 contains 20 residues. V shed 7 bases, J shed 4 bases, and the junction held 27 bases outside the gene matches. The germline gives CDR1 SQVTM, CDR2 ANQGSEA. The CDR3 nucleotides are TGCAGCGCTGGTAATGCGACAGGGGGCTCGGTGGGGGTCCGCCGAGAGACCCAGTACTTC. Protein: CSAGNATGGSVGVRRETQYF.

This clonotype was recorded a few times. This chain joins TRBV5-4 and TRBJ1-1, with 8 nucleotides matching TRBD1. Germline CDR1 is SGHNT and CDR2 is YYREEE (reference sequence). Unmatched junction bases numbered 7, after V lost 4 bases and J lost 2 bases. This CDR3 has 15 residues. The CDR3 region is CASSRPGQANTEAFF. DNA of the CDR3: TGTGCCAGCAGCCGGCCGGGACAGGCAAACACTGAAGCTTTCTTT.

This clonotype has just a few counts. The chain has TRBV20-1 and TRBJ2-7; D unclear. Germline values: CDR1 DFQATT, CDR2 SNEGSKA (reference sequence). Trimming cost V 6 bases and J 5 bases, with 17 bases left between them. This CDR3 region has 13 residues. CDR3 sequence (DNA): TGCAGTGCCCCGAATCTGGGGTCCGACGAGCAGTACTTC. Translated, it gives CSAPNLGSDEQYF.

This clonotype was seen ten or more times. The V gene is TRBV6-2 or TRBV6-3, the J gene TRBJ2-3; D is undetermined. V gave up 6 bases and J gave up 1 base, with 8 bases separating them. The germline V gene has CDR1 MNHEY and CDR2 SVGEGT. This CDR3 contains 13 residues. CDR3 sequence: CASRPSGTDTQYF. DNA of the CDR3: TGTGCCAGCAGACCCTCCGGCACAGATACGCAGTATTTT.

This clonotype was seen repeatedly, ten times or more. The chain has TRBV7-9 and TRBJ2-1; tentatively, D is TRBD2 (5 bases). Trimming left V 1 base short and J 5 bases short, with 9 bases between. CDR3 length: 14 residues. Per germline, CDR1 SEHNR and CDR2 FQNEAQ (reference sequence). Written as DNA, the CDR3 is TGTGCCAGCAGCTTAGGAGGGTTCGACAATGAGCAGTTCTTC. Translation gives CASSLGGFDNEQFF. Full variable domain (outside the CDR3, taken from reference TRBV7-9 and TRBJ2-1): DTGVSQNPRHKITKRGQNVTFRCDPISEHNRLYWYRQTLGQGPEFLTYFQNEAQLEKSRLLSDRFSAERPKGSFSTLEIQRTEQGDSAMYLCASSLGGFDNEQFFGPGTRLTVL.

This clonotype was detected ten times or more. The chain joins TRBV7-2 to TRBJ2-2; no firm D call. V was clipped by 11 bases and J by 5 bases, with 15 bases between them. The CDR3 loop spans 13 amino acids. Germline V gene lookup returns CDR1 SGHTA and CDR2 FQGNSA. In nucleotides, the CDR3 is TGTGCCTTCGCCCAGACTGTTACCGGGGAGCTGTTTTTT. It codes for CAFAQTVTGELFF.

This clonotype was observed a single time. Germline and junction disagree at one end, which may indicate a read error. The V gene is TRBV7-3, the J gene TRBJ2-1, with 8 bases lining up with TRBD2. CDR1 and CDR2 from the germline V gene are SGHTA and FQGTGA. This CDR3 has 17 amino acids. CDR3 protein: CASSPTPLAGGYNEPFF. The DNA for the CDR3 is TGTGCCAGCAGCCCGACCCCGTTGGCGGGGGGCTACAATGAGCCGTTCTTT.

V usage is TRBV6-6 and J usage is TRBJ2-1, with 10 positions matching TRBD1. J was trimmed by 0 bases and V by 6 bases; bases with no gene match: 5. Looked up from germline, CDR1 is MNHNY and CDR2 is SVGAGI (reference sequence). The CDR3 sequence is 16 residues long. The CDR3 reads CASSLDRGASYNEQFF. Here the CDR3 DNA reads TGTGCCAGCAGCCTGGACAGGGGGGCCTCCTACAATGAGCAGTTCTTC.

This clonotype has more than one count but fewer than ten. This chain uses TRBV4-1 with TRBJ1-1, with 10 nucleotides matching TRBD1. The CDR3 has 15 residues. J gave up 6 bases and V 1 base, and 5 bases lay outside the gene matches. CDR1 is MGHRA, CDR2 YSYEKL, per germline. CDR3 DNA sequence: TGCGCCAGCAGCCAAGTGGGACAGGGGACGGCTGAAGCTTTCTTT. It encodes CASSQVGQGTAEAFF.

This rearrangement joins TRBV6-6 to TRBJ1-5, with TRBD1 matching over 7 bases. The V segment lost 4 bases and the J segment 3 bases; nucleotides outside the gene matches: 3. The CDR3 covers 14 residues. Germline CDR1 MNHNY, CDR2 SVGAGI (reference sequence). CDR3 in amino acids: CASSWGQINQPQHF. CDR3 bases: TGTGCCAGCAGTTGGGGACAGATCAATCAGCCCCAGCATTTT.

Ten or more counts support this clonotype. The chain combines TRBV11-3 with TRBJ2-1; TRBD1 matches at 7 bases. CDR1 and CDR2 from the germline V gene are SGHNT and YENEEA. CDR3 length equals 20 residues. Trimming took 3 bases from V and 2 from J; bases not matched to a gene: 19. CDR3 loop: CASSLGFRDSVPSPYNEQFF. In DNA form, the CDR3 reads TGTGCCAGCAGCTTGGGCTTCCGGGACAGTGTCCCGAGCCCCTACAATGAGCAGTTCTTC.

This clonotype was seen many times. This chain uses TRBV12-3 or TRBV12-4 with TRBJ1-4; D is ambiguous. V was cut by 0 bases and J by 4 bases, with 9 bases left in between. The CDR3 sequence is 15 residues long. The CDR3 DNA sequence: TGTGCCAGCAGTTTAGCGGGGTTAAATAATGAAAAACTGTTTTTT. Encoded protein: CASSLAGLNNEKLFF.

The rearrangement joins TRBV28 to TRBJ2-2; 7 nucleotides align to TRBD1. V lost 3 bases, J lost 4 bases, and 5 bases stayed unmatched. This CDR3 region has 15 residues. The germline gives CDR1 MDHEN, CDR2 SYDVKM. DNA of the CDR3: TGTGCCAGCAGTTTCACAGGGGTCCGCACCGGGGAGCTGTTTTTT. It codes for CASSFTGVRTGELFF.

This clonotype was found a few times. The chain carries TRBV6-1 and TRBJ2-5, with 11 bases lining up with TRBD2. CDR3 length: 16 residues. After removal of 4 bases from V and 2 bases from J, the junction contained 6 bases not matched to a gene. In germline, CDR1 is MNHNS, CDR2 SASEGT. CDR3 DNA: TGTGCCAGCAGTGCACTAGCGGGGGACAATCAAGAGACCCAGTACTTC. Amino acid sequence: CASSALAGDNQETQYF.

This clonotype was seen a few times. This chain connects TRBV29-1 to TRBJ1-1, with TRBD1 matching 9 bases. CDR1 SQVTM and CDR2 ANQGSEA come from the germline V gene. Germline trimming cut 6 bases from V and 2 bases from J; bases unmatched to any gene: 4. This CDR3 region has 13 residues. The CDR3 loop reads CSVGTGFNTEAFF. Here the CDR3 DNA reads TGCAGCGTAGGGACAGGGTTTAACACTGAAGCTTTCTTT.

The rearrangement uses TRBV6-5 and TRBJ2-3, with D possibly called TRBD1 or TRBD2 (5 bases each). Deletions cut 7 bases from V and 0 bases from J, with 17 bases between. This CDR3 has 16 amino acids. Germline CDR1 reads MNHEY; CDR2 reads SVGAGI. CDR3 DNA sequence: TGTGCCAGCAAGCCATTCGGGACGGCTAGCACAGATACGCAGTATTTT. This sequence encodes CASKPFGTASTDTQYF.

CDR3 amino acids: CASRASAYYEQYF. The DNA for the CDR3 is TGTGCCAGTAGGGCTAGCGCCTACTACGAGCAGTACTTC. This chain joins TRBV19 and TRBJ2-7; maybe TRBD2 (6 bases). Trimming took off 6 bases at V and 3 bases at J, with 12 bases between the two ends. Germline CDR1 reads LNHDA; CDR2 reads SQIVND (reference sequence). The CDR3 runs to 13 residues.

V usage is TRBV11-1 and J usage is TRBJ2-7; TRBD1 is a possible D gene (7 bases). Germline V CDR1 and CDR2: SGHAT, FQDESV (reference sequence). This CDR3 is built from 16 residues. Trimming cost V 2 bases and J 5 bases, with 19 bases left between them. The CDR3 bases are TGTGCCAGCAGCTTACGAGGGGGCGCGGGATACCACGAGCAGTACTTC. Residues: CASSLRGGAGYHEQYF.

This clonotype occurred a few times. The rearrangement links TRBV15 to TRBJ2-3; the D is unclear. V was cut by 1 base and J by 1 base, with 3 bases left in between. The CDR3 has 13 residues. Germline V gene data show CDR1 as LNHNV and CDR2 as YYDKDF (reference sequence). The CDR3 is CATSRVGTDTQYF. CDR3 DNA sequence: TGTGCCACCAGCAGAGTTGGCACAGATACGCAGTATTTT.

The chain combines TRBV5-6 with TRBJ2-3; 11 nucleotides match TRBD1. The CDR3 is made up of 16 amino acids. Germline loops: CDR1 SGHDT, CDR2 YYEEEE. V lost 3 bases and J lost 4; bases outside the gene matches: 7. Here the CDR3 DNA reads TGTGCCAGCAGCTCCACCTGGACAGGGGGCCCAGATACGCAGTATTTT. Translation: CASSSTWTGGPDTQYF.

This chain joins TRBV7-8 and TRBJ2-7; TRBD2 agrees at 7 bases. The CDR3 sequence is 14 residues long. Germline V gene sequence: CDR1 SGHVS, CDR2 FQNEAQ. With 5 bases clipped from V and 4 bases from J, the junction kept 8 bases outside the gene matches. The CDR3 nucleotides read TGTGCCAGCAGCCCCACACAGCGGGGTTACGAGCAGTACTTC. This translates into CASSPTQRGYEQYF.

V gene TRBV19 combines with J gene TRBJ1-5; no definite D call. CDR3 length: 13 residues. Germline values: CDR1 LNHDA, CDR2 SQIVND (reference sequence). V lost 6 bases and J 1 base, leaving 7 bases between the germline ends. The CDR3 sequence: CASRQTSNQPQHF. The DNA of the CDR3 is TGTGCCAGTAGACAGACGAGCAATCAGCCCCAGCATTTT.

The gene calls are TRBV9 and TRBJ2-7, with D perhaps matching TRBD1 (5 bases). CDR3 size: 15 residues. V lost 3 bases and J 5 bases, leaving 18 bases between the germline ends. Germline CDR1 SGDLS, CDR2 YYNGEE. CDR3: CASSAGQGLRNEQYF. CDR3 nucleotide sequence: TGTGCCAGCAGCGCCGGGCAGGGCTTGAGAAACGAGCAGTACTTC.

The chain carries TRBV7-2 and TRBJ2-3, with 10 bases identical to TRBD1. Germline-derived CDR1 and CDR2 are SGHTA and FQGNSA. The length of the CDR3 is 15 residues. Trimming took 1 base from V and 5 from J; bases not matched to a gene: 3. The CDR3 loop is CASSLGTGGGDTQYF. CDR3 bases: TGTGCCAGCAGCTTAGGGACAGGGGGAGGAGATACGCAGTATTTT. Drawing the rest from reference TRBV7-2 and TRBJ2-3, the complete variable domain is GAGVSQSPSNKVTEKGKDVELRCDPISGHTALYWYRQSLGQGLEFLIYFQGNSAPDKSGLPSDRFSAERTGGSVSTLTIQRTQQEDSAVYLCASSLGTGGGDTQYFGPGTRLTVL.

This clonotype was seen repeatedly, ten times or more. The chain is built from TRBV7-8 and TRBJ2-5; either TRBD1 or TRBD2 may fit D (5 bases each). Germline V gives CDR1 SGHVS, CDR2 FQNEAQ. Trimming left V 1 base short and J 7 bases short, with 13 bases between. This CDR3 is 14 amino acids long. DNA of the CDR3: TGTGCCAGCAGCTTAGTTAGGGGTGAGGGGACCCAGTACTTC. It encodes CASSLVRGEGTQYF.

A few counts support this clonotype. The gene calls are TRBV30 and TRBJ2-7; 7 nucleotides match TRBD1. Per the germline V gene, CDR1 is GTSNPN and CDR2 is SVGIG (reference sequence). After removal of 3 bases from V and 3 bases from J, the junction contained 2 bases not matched to a gene. This CDR3 is 12 amino acids long. CDR3 amino acids: CAWSYRGYEQYF. The DNA for the CDR3 is TGTGCCTGGAGCTACAGGGGCTACGAGCAGTACTTC.

This clonotype was counted only a few times. The chain employs TRBV29-1 and TRBJ2-3; D gene unclear. Germline CDR1 reads SQVTM; CDR2 reads ANQGSEA. V lost 7 bases and J lost 0, with 5 bases in between. The CDR3 is 11 amino acids. In nucleotides, the CDR3 is TGCAGCGAACAGAGCACAGATACGCAGTATTTT. Residues: CSEQSTDTQYF.